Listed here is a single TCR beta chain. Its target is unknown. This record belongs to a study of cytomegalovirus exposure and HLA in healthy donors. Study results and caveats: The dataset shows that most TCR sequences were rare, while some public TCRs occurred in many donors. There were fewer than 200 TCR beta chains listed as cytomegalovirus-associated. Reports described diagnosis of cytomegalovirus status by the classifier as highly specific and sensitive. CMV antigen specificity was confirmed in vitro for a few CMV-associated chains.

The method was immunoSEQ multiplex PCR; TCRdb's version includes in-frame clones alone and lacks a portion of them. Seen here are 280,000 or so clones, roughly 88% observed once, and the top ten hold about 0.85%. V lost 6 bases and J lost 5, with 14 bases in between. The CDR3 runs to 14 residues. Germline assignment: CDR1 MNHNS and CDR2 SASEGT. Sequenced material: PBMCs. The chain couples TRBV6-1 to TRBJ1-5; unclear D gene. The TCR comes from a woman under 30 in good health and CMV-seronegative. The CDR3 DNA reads TGTGCCAGCAGCGGTAATACCGGGTATCAGCCCCAGCATTTT. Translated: CASSGNTGYQPQHF.